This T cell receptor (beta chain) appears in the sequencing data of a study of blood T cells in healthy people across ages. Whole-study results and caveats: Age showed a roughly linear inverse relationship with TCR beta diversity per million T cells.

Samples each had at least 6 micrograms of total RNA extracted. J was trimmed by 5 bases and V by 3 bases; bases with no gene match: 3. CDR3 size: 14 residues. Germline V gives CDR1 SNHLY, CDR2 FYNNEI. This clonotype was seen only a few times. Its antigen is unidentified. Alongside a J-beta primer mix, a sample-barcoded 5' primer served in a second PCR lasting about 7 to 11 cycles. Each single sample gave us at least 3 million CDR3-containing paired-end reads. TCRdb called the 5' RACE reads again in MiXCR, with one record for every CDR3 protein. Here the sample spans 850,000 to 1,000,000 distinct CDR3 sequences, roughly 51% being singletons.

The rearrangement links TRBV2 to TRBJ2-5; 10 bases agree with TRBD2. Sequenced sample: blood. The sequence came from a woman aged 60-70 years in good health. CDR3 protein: CASSDSSGSETQYF. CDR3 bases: TGTGCCAGCAGTGATTCTAGCGGGAGCGAGACCCAGTACTTC.